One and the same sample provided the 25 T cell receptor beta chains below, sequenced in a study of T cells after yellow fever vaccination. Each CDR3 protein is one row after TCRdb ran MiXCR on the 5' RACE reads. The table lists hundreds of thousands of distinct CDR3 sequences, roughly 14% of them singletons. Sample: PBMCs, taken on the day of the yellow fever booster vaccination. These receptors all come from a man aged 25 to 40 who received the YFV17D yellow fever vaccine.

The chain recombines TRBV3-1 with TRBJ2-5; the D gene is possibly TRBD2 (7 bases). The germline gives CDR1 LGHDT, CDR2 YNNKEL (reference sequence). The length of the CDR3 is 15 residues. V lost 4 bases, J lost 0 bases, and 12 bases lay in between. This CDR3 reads CASSRGGGYQETQYF. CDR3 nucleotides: TGTGCCAGCAGCCGGGGGGGCGGATACCAAGAGACCCAGTACTTC.

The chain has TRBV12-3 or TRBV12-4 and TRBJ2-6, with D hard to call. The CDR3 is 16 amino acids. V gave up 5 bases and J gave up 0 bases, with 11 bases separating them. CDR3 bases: TGTGCCAGCAGTCCCCAGGCGAGCTCTGGGGCCAACGTCCTGACTTTC. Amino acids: CASSPQASSGANVLTF.

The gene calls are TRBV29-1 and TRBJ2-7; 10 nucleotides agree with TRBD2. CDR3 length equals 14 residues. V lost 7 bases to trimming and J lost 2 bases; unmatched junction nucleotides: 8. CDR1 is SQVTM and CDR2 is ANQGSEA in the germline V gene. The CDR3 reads CSGSSGSNTYEQYF. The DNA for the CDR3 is TGCAGCGGTTCTAGCGGGAGCAACACCTACGAGCAGTACTTC.

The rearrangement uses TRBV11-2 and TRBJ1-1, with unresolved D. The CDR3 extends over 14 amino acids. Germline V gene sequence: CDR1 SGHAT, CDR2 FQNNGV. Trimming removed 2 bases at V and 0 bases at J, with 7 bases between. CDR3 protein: CASSLLGMNTEAFF. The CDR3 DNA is TGTGCCAGCAGCTTATTGGGGATGAACACTGAAGCTTTCTTT.

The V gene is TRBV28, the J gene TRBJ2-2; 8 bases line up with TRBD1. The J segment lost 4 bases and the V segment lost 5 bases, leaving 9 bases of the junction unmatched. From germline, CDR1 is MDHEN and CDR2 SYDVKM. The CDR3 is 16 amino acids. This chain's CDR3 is CASSTLTGDSTGELFF. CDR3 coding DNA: TGTGCCAGCAGTACTTTGACAGGGGACTCCACCGGGGAGCTGTTTTTT.

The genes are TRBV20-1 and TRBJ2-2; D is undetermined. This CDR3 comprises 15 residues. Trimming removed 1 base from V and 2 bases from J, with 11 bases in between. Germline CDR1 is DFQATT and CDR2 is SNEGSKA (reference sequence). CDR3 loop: CSARVPGLNTGELFF. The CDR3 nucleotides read TGCAGTGCTAGAGTCCCCGGTTTAAACACCGGGGAGCTGTTTTTT.

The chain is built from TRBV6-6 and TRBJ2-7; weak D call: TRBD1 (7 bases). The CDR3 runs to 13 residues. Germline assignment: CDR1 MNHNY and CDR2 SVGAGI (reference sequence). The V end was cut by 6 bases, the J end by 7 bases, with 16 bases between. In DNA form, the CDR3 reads TGTGCCAGCAGCGGACAGGCCCGGGGGGAGCAGTACTTC. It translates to CASSGQARGEQYF.

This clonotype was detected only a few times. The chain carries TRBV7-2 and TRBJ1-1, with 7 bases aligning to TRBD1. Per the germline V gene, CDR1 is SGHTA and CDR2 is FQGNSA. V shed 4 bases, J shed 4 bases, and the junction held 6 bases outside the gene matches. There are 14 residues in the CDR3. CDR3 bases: TGTGCCAGCAGCTCCCGACAGGGAAGCACTGAAGCTTTCTTT. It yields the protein CASSSRQGSTEAFF.

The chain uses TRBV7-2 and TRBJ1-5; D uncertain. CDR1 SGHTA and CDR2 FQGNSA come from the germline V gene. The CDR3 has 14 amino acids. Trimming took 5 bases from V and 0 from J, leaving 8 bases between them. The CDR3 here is CASSPHSSNQPQHF. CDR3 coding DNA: TGTGCCAGCAGCCCTCACAGTAGCAATCAGCCCCAGCATTTT. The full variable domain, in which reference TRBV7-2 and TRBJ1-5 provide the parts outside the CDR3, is GAGVSQSPSNKVTEKGKDVELRCDPISGHTALYWYRQSLGQGLEFLIYFQGNSAPDKSGLPSDRFSAERTGGSVSTLTIQRTQQEDSAVYLCASSPHSSNQPQHFGDGTRLSIL.

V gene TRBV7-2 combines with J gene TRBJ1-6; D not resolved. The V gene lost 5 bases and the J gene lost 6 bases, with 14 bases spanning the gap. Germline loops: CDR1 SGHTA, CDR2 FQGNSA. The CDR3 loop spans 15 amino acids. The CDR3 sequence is CASSPVGQRNSPLHF. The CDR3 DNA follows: TGTGCCAGCAGCCCGGTGGGCCAGCGTAATTCACCCCTCCACTTT.

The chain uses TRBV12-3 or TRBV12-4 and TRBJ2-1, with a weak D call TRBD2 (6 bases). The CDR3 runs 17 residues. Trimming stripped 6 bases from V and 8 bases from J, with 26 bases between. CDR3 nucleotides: TGTGCCAGCAGCATGCTCCTAGCGTCCACCTCTACGGATGAGCAGTTCTTC. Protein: CASSMLLASTSTDEQFF.

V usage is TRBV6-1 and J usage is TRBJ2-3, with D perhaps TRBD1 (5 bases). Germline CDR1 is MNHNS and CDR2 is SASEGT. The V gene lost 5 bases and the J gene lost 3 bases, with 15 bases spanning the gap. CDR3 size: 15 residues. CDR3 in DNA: TGTGCCAGCAGTCCCTCCCAGGGTCTAACAGATACGCAGTATTTT. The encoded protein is CASSPSQGLTDTQYF.

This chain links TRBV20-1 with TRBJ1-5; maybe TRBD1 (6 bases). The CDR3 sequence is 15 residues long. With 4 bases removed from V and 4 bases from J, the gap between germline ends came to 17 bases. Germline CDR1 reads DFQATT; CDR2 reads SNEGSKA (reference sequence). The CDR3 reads CSAMARTVSNQPQHF. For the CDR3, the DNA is TGCAGTGCTATGGCCCGGACAGTGAGTAATCAGCCCCAGCATTTT.

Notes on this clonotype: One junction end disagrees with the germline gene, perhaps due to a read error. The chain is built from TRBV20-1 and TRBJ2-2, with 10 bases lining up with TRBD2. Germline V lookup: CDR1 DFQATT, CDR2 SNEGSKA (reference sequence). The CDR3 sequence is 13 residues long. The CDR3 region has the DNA TGCAGTACTAGCGGGATGAACACCGGGGAGCTGTTTTTT. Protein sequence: CSTSGMNTGELFF.

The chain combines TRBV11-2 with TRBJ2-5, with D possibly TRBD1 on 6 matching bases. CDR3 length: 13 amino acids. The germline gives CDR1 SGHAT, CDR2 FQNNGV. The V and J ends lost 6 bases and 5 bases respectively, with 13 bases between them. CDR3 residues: CASSSRDTETQYF. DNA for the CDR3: TGTGCCAGCAGTTCCAGGGACACTGAGACCCAGTACTTC.

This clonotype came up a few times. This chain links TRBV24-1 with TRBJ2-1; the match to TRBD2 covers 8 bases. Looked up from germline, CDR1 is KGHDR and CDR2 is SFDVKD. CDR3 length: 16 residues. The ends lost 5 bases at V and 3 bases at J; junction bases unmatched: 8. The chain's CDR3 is CATSAAAGANYNEQFF. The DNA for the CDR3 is TGTGCCACCAGTGCCGCAGCGGGGGCAAACTACAATGAGCAGTTCTTC.

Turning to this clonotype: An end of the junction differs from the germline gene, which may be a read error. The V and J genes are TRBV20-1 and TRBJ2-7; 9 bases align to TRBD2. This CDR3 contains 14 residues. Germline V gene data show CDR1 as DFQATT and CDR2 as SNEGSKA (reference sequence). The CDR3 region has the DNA TGCTGTGCCGAGCCTAGCGGGAACTCCTACGAGCAGTACTTC. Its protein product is CCAEPSGNSYEQYF.

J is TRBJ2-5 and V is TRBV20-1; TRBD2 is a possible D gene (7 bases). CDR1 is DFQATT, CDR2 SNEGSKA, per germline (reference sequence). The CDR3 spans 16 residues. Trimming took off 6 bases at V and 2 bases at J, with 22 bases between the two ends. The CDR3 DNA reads TGCAGTGCCATTAGGGGGGGGTCTGATCCTCAAGAGACCCAGTACTTC. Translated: CSAIRGGSDPQETQYF.

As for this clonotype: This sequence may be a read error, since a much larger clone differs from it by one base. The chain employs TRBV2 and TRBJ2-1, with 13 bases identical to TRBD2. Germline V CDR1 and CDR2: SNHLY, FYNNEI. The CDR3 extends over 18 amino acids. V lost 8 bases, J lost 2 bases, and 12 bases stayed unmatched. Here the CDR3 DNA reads TGTGCCAGCTATTCCGGGACTAGCGGGATGGGCACCTACAATGAGCAGTTCTTC. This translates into CASYSGTSGMGTYNEQFF.

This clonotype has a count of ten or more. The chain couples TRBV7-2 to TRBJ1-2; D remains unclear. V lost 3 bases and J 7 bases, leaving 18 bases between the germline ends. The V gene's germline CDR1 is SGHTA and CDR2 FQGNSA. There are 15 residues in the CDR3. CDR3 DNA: TGTGCCAGCAGCTTTGCGGCGACGGAGAGGGTTGGCTACACCTTC. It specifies CASSFAATERVGYTF.

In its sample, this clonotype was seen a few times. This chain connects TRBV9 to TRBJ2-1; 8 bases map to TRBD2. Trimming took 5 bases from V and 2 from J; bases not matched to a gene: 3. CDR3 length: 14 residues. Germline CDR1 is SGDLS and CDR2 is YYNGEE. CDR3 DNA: TGTGCCAGCAGTGTTAGCGGGACCTACAATGAGCAGTTCTTC. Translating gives CASSVSGTYNEQFF.

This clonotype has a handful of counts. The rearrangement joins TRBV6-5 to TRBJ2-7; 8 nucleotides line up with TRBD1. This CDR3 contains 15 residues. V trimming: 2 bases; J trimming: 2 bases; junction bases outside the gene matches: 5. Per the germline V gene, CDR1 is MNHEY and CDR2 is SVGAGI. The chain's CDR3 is CASSYRGQGAYEQYF. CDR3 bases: TGTGCCAGCAGTTACCGCGGACAGGGAGCCTACGAGCAGTACTTC.

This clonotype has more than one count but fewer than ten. The CDR3: CASSQFAGEDSPLHF. CDR3 DNA: TGCGCCAGCAGCCAGTTCGCGGGAGAGGATTCACCCCTCCACTTT. This chain uses TRBV4-3 with TRBJ1-6; D is ambiguous. In germline, CDR1 is LGHNA, CDR2 YSLEER. The CDR3 has 15 amino acids. V dropped 3 bases and J dropped 8 bases, with 14 bases sitting between them.

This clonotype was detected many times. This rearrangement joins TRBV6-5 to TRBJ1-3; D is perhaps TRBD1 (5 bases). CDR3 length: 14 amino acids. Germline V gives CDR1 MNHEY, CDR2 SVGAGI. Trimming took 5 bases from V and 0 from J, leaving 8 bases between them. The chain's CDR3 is CASSRDSSGNTIYF. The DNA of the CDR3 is TGTGCCAGCAGTCGTGACAGCTCTGGAAACACCATATATTTT.

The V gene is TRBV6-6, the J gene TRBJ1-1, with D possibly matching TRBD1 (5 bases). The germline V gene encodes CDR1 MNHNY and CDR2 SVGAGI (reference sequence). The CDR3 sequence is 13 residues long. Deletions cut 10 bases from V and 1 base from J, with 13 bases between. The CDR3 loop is CATLFDRNTEAFF. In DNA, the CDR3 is TGTGCCACCCTATTCGACAGGAACACTGAAGCTTTCTTT.